The 21 T cell receptor beta chains in this list originate from one sample, sequenced in a study of T-cell reconstitution after alpha-beta-depleted transplantation in children. Researchers prepared the TCRbeta library using unique molecular identifiers, the study reports. TCRdb fed the PCR reads into MiXCR, producing one record per CDR3 protein. The sample holds 80,000 to 95,000 distinct CDR3 sequences, roughly 8.8% seen once. Sequencing was performed on PBMCs from the stem cell graft donor, taken from the stem cell graft. These receptors came from a human donor who donated a stem cell graft to a child with congenital amegakaryocytic thrombocytopenia.

This clonotype was seen many times. The chain couples TRBV7-9 to TRBJ1-1; D might be TRBD1 (5 bases). This CDR3 is built from 14 residues. Deletions cut 7 bases from V and 1 base from J, with 13 bases between. Germline loops: CDR1 SEHNR, CDR2 FQNEAQ (reference sequence). In nucleotides, the CDR3 is TGTGCCAGCACCATGGGACGGAAGAACACTGAAGCTTTCTTT. It is translated as CASTMGRKNTEAFF. The full variable domain, with the rest looked up from reference TRBV7-9 and TRBJ1-1, is DTGVSQNPRHKITKRGQNVTFRCDPISEHNRLYWYRQTLGQGPEFLTYFQNEAQLEKSRLLSDRFSAERPKGSFSTLEIQRTEQGDSAMYLCASTMGRKNTEAFFGQGTRLTVV.

The table lists this clonotype with many counts. This chain uses TRBV6-5 with TRBJ2-5; TRBD2 is a possible D gene (6 bases). The germline V gene has CDR1 MNHEY and CDR2 SVGAGI. Trimming removed 5 bases from V and 2 bases from J, with 9 bases in between. This CDR3 region has 13 residues. The CDR3, as DNA: TGTGCCAGCAGTCTGACTAGACAAGAGACCCAGTACTTC. The encoded protein is CASSLTRQETQYF.

This clonotype has a handful of counts. This rearrangement joins TRBV19 to TRBJ1-2, with D hard to call. Between the trimmed V and J ends, which lost 7 bases and 2 bases, there was a span of 8 bases. This CDR3 is built from 12 residues. CDR1 and CDR2 (germline): LNHDA, SQIVND (reference sequence). CDR3 coding DNA: TGTGCCAGTACCTCCCCCAACTATGGCTACACCTTC. Residues: CASTSPNYGYTF.

This clonotype was recorded many times. V and J are TRBV5-1 and TRBJ2-1; 13 nucleotides align to TRBD2. CDR1 SGHRS and CDR2 YFSETQ come from the germline V gene. Trimming took 7 bases from V and 4 from J; bases not matched to a gene: 17. The CDR3 contains 19 residues. As DNA, the CDR3 is TGCGCCAGCTTTCATCCAGGACTAGCGGGAGTTAAGTTTTACAATGAGCAGTTCTTC. Protein: CASFHPGLAGVKFYNEQFF.

This clonotype appeared many times. The genes are TRBV6-6 and TRBJ1-1, with a tentative D call TRBD1 (5 bases). This CDR3 contains 12 residues. The germline V gene has CDR1 MNHNY and CDR2 SVGAGI (reference sequence). Trimming left V 10 bases short and J 4 bases short, with 13 bases between. CDR3 amino acids: CATGGGGTEAFF. CDR3 in DNA: TGTGCCACGGGGGGGGGTGGCACTGAAGCTTTCTTT.

This clonotype was seen only a few times. The chain uses TRBV29-1 and TRBJ1-2; the D gene is possibly TRBD1 (5 bases). CDR3 size: 12 residues. Germline-derived CDR1 and CDR2 are SQVTM and ANQGSEA. Trimming took 4 bases from V and 6 from J, leaving 12 bases between them. This chain's CDR3 is CSVGRPRDGYTF. The CDR3 bases are TGCAGCGTTGGTCGGCCCAGGGATGGCTACACCTTC.

This clonotype has at least ten counts. The chain joins TRBV7-2 to TRBJ1-2; possibly TRBD1 for D (5 bases). The V gene's germline CDR1 is SGHTA and CDR2 FQGNSA. The CDR3 is made up of 16 amino acids. The V gene lost 5 bases and the J gene lost 4 bases, with 20 bases spanning the gap. CDR3 sequence (DNA): TGTGCCAGCAGCCCTGCTCCCGCCAGGGCGGGCTATGGCTACACCTTC. It yields the protein CASSPAPARAGYGYTF. The variable domain in full, with the rest retrieved from reference TRBV7-2 and TRBJ1-2, is GAGVSQSPSNKVTEKGKDVELRCDPISGHTALYWYRQSLGQGLEFLIYFQGNSAPDKSGLPSDRFSAERTGGSVSTLTIQRTQQEDSAVYLCASSPAPARAGYGYTFGSGTRLTVV.

This clonotype was recorded at least ten times. This chain uses TRBV12-3 or TRBV12-4 with TRBJ1-3, with 7 nucleotides matching TRBD1. The CDR3 is made up of 12 amino acids. V lost 10 bases and J lost 2; bases outside the gene matches: 2. The CDR3 DNA sequence: TGTGCCATACAGGGGACTGGAAACACCATATATTTT. The encoded protein is CAIQGTGNTIYF.

The V and J genes are TRBV3-1 and TRBJ2-6; D not resolved. The length of the CDR3 is 11 residues. Germline CDR1 and CDR2: LGHDT and YNNKEL (reference sequence). The V end was cut by 6 bases, the J end by 12 bases, with 9 bases between. CDR3 in amino acids: CASSYASVLTF. CDR3 bases: TGTGCCAGCAGTTATGCCTCCGTCCTGACTTTC. The variable domain in full, completed from reference TRBV3-1 and TRBJ2-6, reads DTAVSQTPKYLVTQMGNDKSIKCEQNLGHDTMYWYKQDSKKFLKIMFSYNNKELIINETVPNRFSPKSPDKAHLNLHINSLELGDSAVYFCASSYASVLTFGAGSRLTVL.

The table lists this clonotype with many counts. The chain has TRBV5-1 and TRBJ2-3; D gene ambiguous. V was clipped by 0 bases and J by 7 bases, with 9 bases between them. Germline V lookup: CDR1 SGHRS, CDR2 YFSETQ. The CDR3 spans 13 residues. Here the CDR3 reads CASSLELLNTQYF. The CDR3 DNA follows: TGCGCCAGCAGCTTGGAGCTCCTCAATACGCAGTATTTT. The whole variable domain, filled in from reference TRBV5-1 and TRBJ2-3, reads KAGVTQTPRYLIKTRGQQVTLSCSPISGHRSVSWYQQTPGQGLQFLFEYFSETQRNKGNFPGRFSGRQFSNSRSEMNVSTLELGDSALYLCASSLELLNTQYFGPGTRLTVL.

This clonotype has only a few counts. The chain couples TRBV19 to TRBJ2-1; D possibly corresponds to TRBD2 (6 bases). CDR1 and CDR2 from the germline V gene are LNHDA and SQIVND (reference sequence). V was pared by 3 bases and J by 7 bases, with 19 bases between. CDR3 length: 16 residues. The CDR3 region has the DNA TGTGCCAGTAGTATTCCCGGAAGGCCCAGCGGGAATGAGCAGTTCTTC. Its protein product is CASSIPGRPSGNEQFF.

This clonotype was counted at least ten times. This chain uses TRBV20-1 with TRBJ2-3; D unclear. V was cut by 2 bases and J by 6 bases, with 9 bases left in between. Germline loops: CDR1 DFQATT, CDR2 SNEGSKA (reference sequence). This CDR3 is built from 12 residues. For the CDR3, the DNA is TGCAGTGCTAGACTTATTAGGGATACGCAGTATTTT. Its protein product is CSARLIRDTQYF.

This clonotype was recorded at least ten times. The chain is built from TRBV20-1 and TRBJ2-3, with a weak D call TRBD2 (6 bases). With 5 bases removed from V and 6 bases from J, the gap between germline ends came to 15 bases. There are 13 residues in the CDR3. Germline V CDR1 and CDR2: DFQATT, SNEGSKA (reference sequence). The CDR3 nucleotides are TGCAGTGCTCCCCGGATTCGGGGGGATACGCAGTATTTT. This sequence encodes CSAPRIRGDTQYF.

At least ten counts were recorded for this clonotype. The V and J genes are TRBV5-1 and TRBJ2-5; D is perhaps TRBD1 (7 bases). Germline CDR1 reads SGHRS; CDR2 reads YFSETQ. V lost 4 bases and J lost 5, with 18 bases in between. This CDR3 contains 15 residues. The CDR3: CASSGGGEGRETQYF. The CDR3 DNA sequence: TGCGCCAGCAGCGGAGGGGGCGAGGGCCGGGAGACCCAGTACTTC.

This clonotype was counted ten times or more. The V and J genes are TRBV10-3 and TRBJ2-7; D may be TRBD1 (6 bases). The V gene's germline CDR1 is ENHRY and CDR2 SYGVKD. The CDR3 loop spans 15 amino acids. V was clipped by 3 bases and J by 5 bases, with 17 bases between them. CDR3 nucleotide sequence: TGTGCCATCAGTGACCCGCCTCATACAGGGAACGAGCAGTACTTC. It is translated as CAISDPPHTGNEQYF.

This clonotype was detected ten times or more. The J gene is TRBJ2-3, the V gene TRBV7-2; weak D call: TRBD2 (6 bases). Trimming cost V 1 base and J 2 bases, with 10 bases left between them. The CDR3 spans 15 residues. Germline loops: CDR1 SGHTA, CDR2 FQGNSA. CDR3 sequence: CASSLGGEDTDTQYF. CDR3 DNA: TGTGCCAGCAGCTTAGGAGGGGAGGACACAGATACGCAGTATTTT.

This clonotype was detected many times. The chain carries TRBV29-1 and TRBJ1-4, with no clear D. The CDR3 runs to 13 residues. The V gene's germline CDR1 is SQVTM and CDR2 ANQGSEA. V gave up 0 bases and J gave up 8 bases, with 10 bases separating them. CDR3 loop: CSVEDKIMEKLFF. The DNA of the CDR3 is TGCAGCGTTGAAGACAAGATAATGGAAAAACTGTTTTTT.

This clonotype was detected ten times or more. The genes are TRBV12-3 or TRBV12-4 and TRBJ2-2; D unclear. The CDR3 spans 12 residues. V dropped 2 bases and J dropped 7 bases, with 5 bases sitting between them. The CDR3 loop reads CASSLSRGELFF. The CDR3 DNA reads TGTGCCAGCAGTTTATCCCGCGGGGAGCTGTTTTTT.

This clonotype has a count of ten or more. CDR3: CASSGVLSYGYTF. The CDR3 bases are TGTGCCAGCAGTGGGGTGTTGTCCTATGGCTACACCTTC. The rearrangement joins TRBV6-1 to TRBJ1-2; D is ambiguous. V lost 4 bases and J lost 4, with 10 bases in between. Germline CDR1 reads MNHNS; CDR2 reads SASEGT. The CDR3 totals 13 residues.

The chain links TRBV7-6 to TRBJ2-1; D perhaps matches TRBD2 (5 bases). The V end was cut by 2 bases, the J end by 2 bases, with 13 bases between. The CDR3 consists of 16 residues. Germline CDR1 is SGHVS and CDR2 is FNYEAQ. The CDR3, as DNA: TGTGCCAGCAGCTTATCCAGCGGAAACCCCTACAATGAGCAGTTCTTC. Translated, it gives CASSLSSGNPYNEQFF.

The chain joins TRBV14 to TRBJ2-5; D is perhaps TRBD2 (5 bases). Trimming pared 4 bases from V and 6 bases from J, leaving 15 bases between. Germline CDR1 is SGHDN and CDR2 is FVKESK. This CDR3 is built from 14 residues. CDR3 DNA: TGTGCCAGCAGCCTAATTGGAGGCTTTAAGACCCAGTACTTC. Protein product: CASSLIGGFKTQYF.